One T cell receptor (beta chain) is described in this entry. The antigen is unknown. The sample originates from a study of T cell responses to AZD1222 COVID-19 vaccine. The study's findings and limits: Donors in the cohort were predominantly white British and more often female, and clonal diversity was possibly underestimated. The span of vaccine-associated CD4 TCRs extended across spike, with dominance at 160-218 and 743-854.

The germline gives CDR1 SGHRS, CDR2 YFSETQ. The CDR3 has 14 amino acids. V lost 2 bases and J 0 bases, leaving 7 bases between the germline ends. Profiling relied on immunoSEQ multiplex PCR, and the TCRdb table lists in-frame clones only, not all of them. Of around 250,000 clones listed, just over 90% are singletons. This receptor was taken from an adult in good health. The chain employs TRBV5-1 and TRBJ2-3, with unresolved D. Sequenced here: peripheral blood, sampled on day 0 of AZD1222 vaccination. CDR3 nucleotide sequence: TGCGCCAGCAGCTTCTCGACGAGCACAGATACGCAGTATTTT. It is translated as CASSFSTSTDTQYF.